A single sample is the source of the 31 T cell receptor beta chains below, sequenced in a study of T cell clonotyping in hematopoietic cell transplantation. Clones were read by immunoSEQ multiplex PCR, and TCRdb kept only the in-frame ones, dropping some. The sample has roughly 37,000 clones; 88% are singletons. The sequenced sample was peripheral blood mononuclear cells. The receptors were sampled from a woman aged 40 to 50 in good health. Some clones in this sample may be carry-over from other donors' samples.

The table lists this clone with a few counts. The chain recombines TRBV4-1 with TRBJ2-7; D is possibly TRBD1 (7 bases). The CDR3 totals 15 residues. Trimming cost V 4 bases and J 0 bases, with 13 bases left between them. Per germline, CDR1 MGHRA and CDR2 YSYEKL. This chain's CDR3 is CASSRAGQFSYEQYF. The CDR3, as DNA: TGCGCCAGCAGCCGTGCGGGACAGTTCTCCTACGAGCAGTACTTC.

This clone came up a few times. This chain joins TRBV10-3 and TRBJ1-4; D might be TRBD1 (5 bases). This CDR3 region has 11 residues. The germline V gene encodes CDR1 ENHRY and CDR2 SYGVKD. Trimming pared 6 bases from V and 9 bases from J, leaving 8 bases between. This CDR3 is CAIRGGQKLFF. The CDR3 nucleotides are TGTGCCATCAGGGGGGGACAAAAACTGTTTTTT.

The V and J genes are TRBV21-1 and TRBJ1-5. TRBV21-1 has pseudogene status. This CDR3 region has 16 residues. The CDR3 DNA is TGTGCCAGCAGCAAAGAGATACAGGGAGGATGGGGGCCCCAGCATTTT. Its translation is CASSKEIQGGWGPQHF.

This clone was seen a few times. The chain joins TRBV28 to TRBJ2-7, with TRBD2 matching over 11 bases. After removal of 9 bases from V and 5 bases from J, the junction contained 3 bases not matched to a gene. Germline V gives CDR1 MDHEN, CDR2 SYDVKM. The CDR3 consists of 12 residues. CDR3 bases: TGTGCCAGTACTAGCGGGAGCGACGAGCAGTACTTC. Amino acids: CASTSGSDEQYF. The whole variable domain, filled in from reference TRBV28 and TRBJ2-7, reads DVKVTQSSRYLVKRTGEKVFLECVQDMDHENMFWYRQDPGLGLRLIYFSYDVKMKEKGDIPEGYSVSREKKERFSLILESASTNQTSMYLCASTSGSDEQYFGPGTRLTVT.

CDR3 DNA: TGTGCCAGTAGTACTGGGACGGGCATACACGCTGAAGCTTTCTTT. Residues: CASSTGTGIHAEAFF. The chain has TRBV19 and TRBJ1-1, with a possible D match to TRBD1 (5 bases). The V gene's germline CDR1 is LNHDA and CDR2 SQIVND (reference sequence). CDR3 length: 15 residues. V was clipped by 4 bases and J by 6 bases, with 18 bases between them.

This clone was detected a few times. V and J are TRBV9 and TRBJ2-3; 11 bases are a match to TRBD2. This CDR3 spans 15 amino acids. Germline V CDR1 and CDR2: SGDLS, YYNGEE. V dropped 0 bases and J dropped 4; count of bases not matched to a gene: 1. CDR3 DNA: TGTGCCAGCAGCGTAGGACTAGCGGGACCAGATACGCAGTATTTT. Encoded protein: CASSVGLAGPDTQYF.

The CDR3 region is CASMEDSTNEKLFF. DNA for the CDR3: TGTGCCAGCATGGAAGACTCAACTAATGAAAAACTGTTTTTT. This chain connects TRBV25-1 to TRBJ1-4; no clear D. This CDR3 has 14 amino acids. The V end was cut by 7 bases, the J end by 0 bases, with 9 bases between. Germline V gene sequence: CDR1 MGHDK, CDR2 SYGVNS.

The rearrangement uses TRBV6-5 and TRBJ1-3; D is unresolved. Trimming shortened V by 3 bases and J by 4 bases, and 16 bases separated the two germline ends. The CDR3 contains 16 residues. Germline V CDR1 and CDR2: MNHEY, SVGAGI. The CDR3 sequence is CASSYEVAGRGNTIYF. CDR3 sequence (DNA): TGTGCCAGCAGTTATGAAGTGGCAGGAAGGGGAAACACCATATATTTT.

This chain connects TRBV6-1 to TRBJ1-1, with TRBD1 matching over 7 bases. The germline V gene has CDR1 MNHNS and CDR2 SASEGT. There are 13 residues in the CDR3. With V trimmed by 2 bases and J by 6 bases, 3 bases remained unmatched. CDR3 nucleotide sequence: TGTGCCAGCAGTGAAAACAGGGGCGCTGAAGCTTTCTTT. It yields the protein CASSENRGAEAFF.

The rearrangement links TRBV6-5 to TRBJ1-2, with 8 bases identical to TRBD1. The V segment lost 6 bases and the J segment 5 bases; nucleotides outside the gene matches: 2. The CDR3 length is 12 residues. In germline, CDR1 is MNHEY, CDR2 SVGAGI. The CDR3 sequence is CASSRTGYGYTF. The CDR3 DNA follows: TGTGCCAGCAGCCGGACAGGGTATGGCTACACCTTC.

In the case of this clone: A read error may produce the germline difference seen at one junction end. The chain employs TRBV7-7 and TRBJ2-5, with D maybe TRBD2 (5 bases). Germline V lookup: CDR1 SSHAT, CDR2 FNYEAQ (reference sequence). The CDR3 consists of 15 residues. CDR3 sequence (DNA): TGTGCTAGCAGCTTAGCCCATGAGGGCGGAGAGACCCAGTACTTC. Protein sequence: CASSLAHEGGETQYF. The full variable domain, in which reference TRBV7-7 and TRBJ2-5 provide the parts outside the CDR3, is GAGVSQSPRYKVTKRGQDVTLRCDPISSHATLYWYQQALGQGPEFLTYFNYEAQPDKSGLPSDRFSAERPEGSISTLTIQRTEQRDSAMYRCASSLAHEGGETQYFGPGTRLLVL.

The V and J genes are TRBV5-1 and TRBJ2-1; 7 bases are a match to TRBD2. CDR1 SGHRS and CDR2 YFSETQ come from the germline V gene. The junction had 10 bases not matched to a gene; V was cut back by 4 bases and J by 6 bases. The CDR3 runs 15 residues. The DNA for the CDR3 is TGCGCCAGCAGCCAGAGCGCGGGGGAACTCAATGAGCAGTTCTTC. This encodes CASSQSAGELNEQFF.

The chain combines TRBV7-9 with TRBJ1-1; a possible D gene is TRBD1 (5 bases). This CDR3 has 15 amino acids. V shed 6 bases and J shed 4 bases, with 18 bases lying between them. Germline CDR1 SEHNR, CDR2 FQNEAQ (reference sequence). CDR3 in DNA: TGTGCCAGCAGGCCTGGGGCGGGTGAGGGCACTGAAGCTTTCTTT. Protein sequence: CASRPGAGEGTEAFF. Drawing the rest from reference TRBV7-9 and TRBJ1-1, the complete variable domain is DTGVSQNPRHKITKRGQNVTFRCDPISEHNRLYWYRQTLGQGPEFLTYFQNEAQLEKSRLLSDRFSAERPKGSFSTLEIQRTEQGDSAMYLCASRPGAGEGTEAFFGQGTRLTVV.

The gene calls are TRBV30 and TRBJ2-3; D is perhaps TRBD2 (6 bases). Trimming stripped 3 bases from V and 7 bases from J, with 14 bases between. Germline V lookup: CDR1 GTSNPN, CDR2 SVGIG (reference sequence). The CDR3 has 13 amino acids. The CDR3 is CAWSGAAGHTQYF. In DNA form, the CDR3 reads TGTGCCTGGAGCGGGGCCGCGGGACATACGCAGTATTTT. Full variable domain (rest looked up from reference TRBV30 and TRBJ2-3): SQTIHQWPATLVQPVGSPLSLECTVEGTSNPNLYWYRQAAGRGLQLLFYSVGIGQISSEVPQNLSASRPQDRQFILSSKKLLLSDSGFYLCAWSGAAGHTQYFGPGTRLTVL.

The gene calls are TRBV19 and TRBJ2-3; tentatively, D is TRBD2 (5 bases). CDR3 size: 15 residues. V was trimmed by 3 bases and J by 3 bases, leaving 13 bases between them. CDR1 is LNHDA, CDR2 SQIVND, per germline (reference sequence). DNA of the CDR3: TGTGCCAGTAGTATCTCGGGGTGGGAGACAGATACGCAGTATTTT. Protein: CASSISGWETDTQYF.

The chain recombines TRBV19 with TRBJ1-2; 8 bases match TRBD1. This CDR3 contains 12 residues. V lost 7 bases and J lost 4; bases outside the gene matches: 2. CDR1 and CDR2 from the germline V gene are LNHDA and SQIVND (reference sequence). CDR3 sequence reads: CASTDRGYGYTF. CDR3 coding DNA: TGTGCCAGTACCGACAGGGGCTATGGCTACACCTTC.

The rearrangement uses TRBV9 and TRBJ2-7; D call uncertain. The CDR3 has 15 residues. Germline V CDR1 and CDR2: SGDLS, YYNGEE. V lost 0 bases and J 0 bases, leaving 10 bases between the germline ends. CDR3 region: CASSVAPISSYEQYF. CDR3 nucleotide sequence: TGTGCCAGCAGCGTAGCTCCAATTAGCTCCTACGAGCAGTACTTC.

This clone is medium-sized. The chain couples TRBV13 to TRBJ2-7; D tentatively reads TRBD1 or TRBD2 (5 bases each). Germline assignment: CDR1 PRHDT and CDR2 FYEKMQ (reference sequence). CDR3 length: 15 residues. Trimming shortened V by 5 bases and J by 0 bases, and 14 bases separated the two germline ends. CDR3 in amino acids: CASSDSTGRSYEQYF. DNA for the CDR3: TGTGCCAGCAGCGATAGTACGGGACGCTCCTACGAGCAGTACTTC. The full variable domain, its missing parts supplied by reference TRBV13 and TRBJ2-7, is AAGVIQSPRHLIKEKRETATLKCYPIPRHDTVYWYQQGPGQDPQFLISFYEKMQSDKGSIPDRFSAQQFSDYHSELNMSSLELGDSALYFCASSDSTGRSYEQYFGPGTRLTVT.

The chain links TRBV5-1 to TRBJ2-2; D may be TRBD1 or TRBD2 (5 bases each). This CDR3 is built from 16 residues. Per the germline V gene, CDR1 is SGHRS and CDR2 is YFSETQ. Trimming left V 2 bases short and J 6 bases short, with 17 bases between. CDR3 coding DNA: TGCGCCAGCAGCTTCGGGACGGTCCTGGGTGCCGGGGAGCTGTTTTTT. Its translation is CASSFGTVLGAGELFF.

This clone showed up just once. The chain couples TRBV19 to TRBJ1-5; D may be TRBD1 (5 bases). Germline values: CDR1 LNHDA, CDR2 SQIVND (reference sequence). CDR3 size: 12 residues. Trimming took 9 bases from V and 0 from J, leaving 6 bases between them. The CDR3 region has the DNA TGTGCCAGCAGGGTTAGCAATCAGCCCCAGCATTTT. This sequence encodes CASRVSNQPQHF.

This chain joins TRBV7-2 and TRBJ2-1, with a weak D call TRBD2 (6 bases). This CDR3 has 15 residues. Per germline, CDR1 SGHTA and CDR2 FQGNSA. V dropped 3 bases and J dropped 4 bases, with 13 bases sitting between them. CDR3: CASSFVGGIYNEQFF. The CDR3 nucleotides are TGTGCCAGCAGCTTCGTGGGCGGGATTTACAATGAGCAGTTCTTC.

This chain connects TRBV5-1 to TRBJ2-5; 8 nucleotides match TRBD1. The germline CDR1 and CDR2 sequences are SGHRS and YFSETQ. The CDR3 consists of 14 residues. After removal of 3 bases from V and 4 bases from J, the junction contained 5 bases not matched to a gene. This CDR3 reads CASSWDRPGETQYF. The CDR3 nucleotides read TGCGCCAGCAGCTGGGACAGGCCGGGAGAGACCCAGTACTTC.

The V call is TRBV19, the J call TRBJ1-2; no reliable D call. The CDR3 loop spans 13 amino acids. V was clipped by 3 bases and J by 6 bases, with 11 bases between them. CDR1 is LNHDA, CDR2 SQIVND, per germline (reference sequence). CDR3 protein: CASSMVVGDGYTF. CDR3 DNA sequence: TGTGCCAGTAGTATGGTCGTTGGCGATGGCTACACCTTC.

This rearrangement joins TRBV28 to TRBJ1-5; D is unclear. Trimming stripped 6 bases from V and 0 bases from J, with 12 bases between. CDR3 length equals 15 residues. Looked up from germline, CDR1 is MDHEN and CDR2 is SYDVKM. CDR3 protein: CASRHREYSNQPQHF. The CDR3 coding sequence is TGTGCCAGCAGACACAGAGAATATAGCAATCAGCCCCAGCATTTT.

This clone turned up a few times. The chain carries TRBV4-2 and TRBJ1-5; the D gene is possibly TRBD1 (6 bases). V lost 1 base and J lost 7, with 20 bases in between. The CDR3 has 17 residues. Germline CDR1 is LGHNA and CDR2 is YNFKEQ. The CDR3 DNA reads TGTGCCAGCAGCCAAGCCGTGAGGACAGAAATAATGCAGCCCCAGCATTTT. Its translation is CASSQAVRTEIMQPQHF.

The gene calls are TRBV27 and TRBJ1-4; maybe TRBD1 (5 bases). The CDR3 is made up of 15 amino acids. Trimming shortened V by 1 base and J by 5 bases, and 11 bases separated the two germline ends. CDR1 is MNHEY, CDR2 SMNVEV, per germline (reference sequence). CDR3 DNA: TGTGCCAGCAGTTTATACGAAGGGGAGAATGAAAAACTGTTTTTT. Its protein product is CASSLYEGENEKLFF.

This clone has just one count. V usage is TRBV6-1 and J usage is TRBJ1-1, with unresolved D. Germline V lookup: CDR1 MNHNS, CDR2 SASEGT. The CDR3 extends over 13 amino acids. Trimming took 6 bases from V and 1 from J, leaving 9 bases between them. CDR3 loop: CASSALSNTEAFF. The CDR3 region has the DNA TGTGCCAGCAGCGCCCTATCGAACACTGAAGCTTTCTTT.

The chain carries TRBV5-5 and TRBJ2-3, with TRBD2 identical over 8 bases. In germline, CDR1 is SGHKS, CDR2 YYEKEE (reference sequence). CDR3 length: 16 amino acids. V lost 5 bases and J lost 0; bases outside the gene matches: 8. This CDR3 is CASSLAGLPSTDTQYF. The CDR3, as DNA: TGTGCCAGCAGTCTAGCGGGCCTCCCTAGCACAGATACGCAGTATTTT.

The chain has TRBV5-1 and TRBJ2-7, with D possibly being TRBD2 (5 bases). Trimming stripped 0 bases from V and 6 bases from J, with 10 bases between. The CDR3 totals 13 residues. The V gene's germline CDR1 is SGHRS and CDR2 YFSETQ. Here the CDR3 reads CASSLVTAGEQYF. For the CDR3, the DNA is TGCGCCAGCAGCTTGGTAACTGCGGGCGAGCAGTACTTC.

As to this clone: At one end, the junction sequence differs from germline, possibly due to a read error. The J gene is TRBJ2-5, the V gene TRBV7-7, with D maybe TRBD2 (5 bases). Per germline, CDR1 SSHAT and CDR2 FNYEAQ (reference sequence). The CDR3 contains 16 residues. The CDR3 coding sequence is TGTGCTAGCAGCTTAGCGAGCGGAACGATTGGAGAGACCCAGTACTTC. This sequence encodes CASSLASGTIGETQYF.

The chain recombines TRBV19 with TRBJ1-4; D is ambiguous. Germline CDR1 reads LNHDA; CDR2 reads SQIVND (reference sequence). V dropped 5 bases and J dropped 7 bases, with 17 bases sitting between them. This CDR3 has 15 amino acids. The CDR3 DNA reads TGTGCCAGTAGTGGCGGCGGGGAGATTGGTGAAAAACTGTTTTTT. It is translated as CASSGGGEIGEKLFF. Full variable domain (missing parts from reference TRBV19 and TRBJ1-4): DGGITQSPKYLFRKEGQNVTLSCEQNLNHDAMYWYRQDPGQGLRLIYYSQIVNDFQKGDIAEGYSVSREKKESFPLTVTSAQKNPTAFYLCASSGGGEIGEKLFFGSGTQLSVL.